Following are 28 T cell receptor beta chains from one sample sequenced in a study of OX40 agonist ivuxolimab in advanced cancers. Assay: immunoSEQ multiplex PCR; the TCRdb copy retains only in-frame clones and omits some. The profile shows tens of thousands of clones, 70% to 90% of them singletons. Sequenced material: CD4+ or CD8+ T cells sorted from blood, taken in a trial of the OX40 agonist ivuxolimab. The receptors here all came from an adult with an advanced solid tumor such as melanoma, head and neck, liver or kidney cancer.

The chain links TRBV6-1 to TRBJ2-1; 9 positions agree with TRBD1. The CDR3 runs to 14 residues. Per germline, CDR1 MNHNS and CDR2 SASEGT. The junction had 1 base not matched to a gene; V was cut back by 5 bases and J by 2 bases. The CDR3 sequence: CASSWTGAYNEQFF. DNA of the CDR3: TGTGCCAGCAGTTGGACAGGGGCCTACAATGAGCAGTTCTTC.

V and J are TRBV5-1 and TRBJ2-7; 8 positions agree with TRBD1. With V trimmed by 3 bases and J by 2 bases, 4 bases remained unmatched. The germline V gene encodes CDR1 SGHRS and CDR2 YFSETQ. There are 14 residues in the CDR3. CDR3 loop: CASSSRQGPYEQYF. The CDR3 DNA follows: TGCGCCAGCAGCTCGCGACAGGGGCCCTACGAGCAGTACTTC.

J is TRBJ1-1 and V is TRBV10-1, with a tentative D call TRBD1 (5 bases). The CDR3 covers 14 residues. Germline V gene sequence: CDR1 WNHNN, CDR2 SYGVQD (reference sequence). Trimming cost V 3 bases and J 1 base, with 9 bases left between them. CDR3 DNA: TGCGCCAGCAGTGATGGACAACGGAACACTGAAGCTTTCTTT. Translating it yields CASSDGQRNTEAFF.

This rearrangement joins TRBV2 to TRBJ2-1, with 7 nucleotides matching TRBD1. With V trimmed by 8 bases and J by 5 bases, 9 bases remained unmatched. Germline loops: CDR1 SNHLY, CDR2 FYNNEI. There are 14 residues in the CDR3. CDR3 nucleotides: TGTGCCAGCTTGCTTACCGGGACAGACAATGAGCAGTTCTTC. Translating gives CASLLTGTDNEQFF.

This chain connects TRBV5-1 to TRBJ1-1, with 12 bases matching TRBD1. The CDR3 contains 18 residues. CDR1 is SGHRS, CDR2 YFSETQ, per germline. V trimming: 0 bases; J trimming: 6 bases; junction bases outside the gene matches: 12. DNA of the CDR3: TGCGCCAGCAGCTTGGCGAAGGGACAGGGGGCGGGTAACGCTGAAGCTTTCTTT. It is translated as CASSLAKGQGAGNAEAFF.

The V call is TRBV29-1, the J call TRBJ1-3, with 7 bases identical to TRBD1. The J segment lost 2 bases and the V segment lost 4 bases, leaving 5 bases of the junction unmatched. The CDR3 totals 14 residues. The germline V gene encodes CDR1 SQVTM and CDR2 ANQGSEA. CDR3 loop: CSVGETGPGNTIYF. CDR3 DNA sequence: TGCAGCGTTGGCGAGACAGGGCCTGGAAACACCATATATTTT.

V is TRBV15 and J is TRBJ1-1; D not resolved. The CDR3 length is 16 residues. Trimming stripped 3 bases from V and 0 bases from J, with 14 bases between. The germline CDR1 and CDR2 sequences are LNHNV and YYDKDF (reference sequence). This CDR3 is CATSSPNRGMNTEAFF. CDR3 nucleotide sequence: TGTGCCACCAGCAGTCCCAACCGGGGAATGAACACTGAAGCTTTCTTT.

As concerns this clone: Lacking the conserved final phenylalanine or tryptophan, this CDR3 likely reflects a read error. The chain carries TRBV5-5 and TRBJ1-6; maybe TRBD1 (5 bases). The germline V gene encodes CDR1 SGHKS and CDR2 YYEKEE (reference sequence). The CDR3 contains 17 residues. V was shortened by 0 bases and J by 6 bases, with 16 bases between the two germline ends. The CDR3 loop reads CASSLAPTAVSNSPLHL. CDR3 bases: TGTGCCAGCAGCTTGGCTCCGACAGCCGTGTCTAATTCACCCCTCCACCTT.

The CDR3: CASSLPTGPGNTIYF. CDR3 coding DNA: TGTGCCAGCAGCCTGCCTACAGGGCCTGGAAACACCATATATTTT. This chain uses TRBV7-9 with TRBJ1-3, with D tentatively TRBD1 (6 bases). The ends were cut back, 5 bases at V and 2 bases at J, with 13 bases in the middle. The CDR3 length is 15 residues. The germline CDR1 and CDR2 sequences are SEHNR and FQNEAQ (reference sequence).

This chain joins TRBV19 and TRBJ2-5; 11 bases agree with TRBD1. The V segment lost 5 bases and the J segment 5 bases; nucleotides outside the gene matches: 7. Per germline, CDR1 LNHDA and CDR2 SQIVND (reference sequence). This CDR3 has 15 amino acids. CDR3 amino acids: CASSEGQGAEETQYF. CDR3 nucleotides: TGTGCCAGTAGTGAAGGACAGGGGGCTGAGGAGACCCAGTACTTC.

The V and J genes are TRBV7-9 and TRBJ1-5; 11 bases align to TRBD1. Germline V gene sequence: CDR1 SEHNR, CDR2 FQNEAQ (reference sequence). J gave up 7 bases and V 3 bases, and 2 bases lay outside the gene matches. The CDR3 sequence is 14 residues long. The CDR3 sequence is CASSLGQGDQPQHF. CDR3 DNA sequence: TGTGCCAGCAGCTTGGGACAGGGGGACCAGCCCCAGCATTTT.

The V gene is TRBV7-3, the J gene TRBJ1-1; 9 bases map to TRBD1. Germline V CDR1 and CDR2: SGHTA, FQGTGA. The CDR3 has 17 residues. V trimming: 5 bases; J trimming: 0 bases; junction bases outside the gene matches: 10. CDR3 coding DNA: TGTGCCAGCAGCCCGAGGACAGGGGAGAGGGTGAACACTGAAGCTTTCTTT. As protein: CASSPRTGERVNTEAFF.

J is TRBJ2-6 and V is TRBV5-4, with TRBD1 as a possible D gene (5 bases). The CDR3 is 13 amino acids. Per germline, CDR1 SGHNT and CDR2 YYREEE (reference sequence). V lost 7 bases to trimming and J lost 6 bases, with 11 bases between them. The CDR3 loop reads CASGAESANVLTF. CDR3 DNA: TGTGCCAGCGGGGCAGAGTCGGCCAACGTCCTGACTTTC.

V usage is TRBV11-3 and J usage is TRBJ1-2, with TRBD1 matching 9 bases. The trim removed 1 base at V and 4 bases at J, leaving 7 bases unmatched. The germline V gene encodes CDR1 SGHNT and CDR2 YENEEA. The CDR3 totals 16 residues. CDR3 DNA: TGTGCCAGCAGCTTAGGAGGGACAGGGACGGCCTATGGCTACACCTTC. Translating gives CASSLGGTGTAYGYTF.

This rearrangement joins TRBV19 to TRBJ2-6, with D unclear. The CDR3 runs to 18 residues. V lost 5 bases to trimming and J lost 0 bases, with 17 bases between them. The germline CDR1 and CDR2 sequences are LNHDA and SQIVND (reference sequence). The CDR3 spells CASSGPTLLFSGANVLTF. In DNA form, the CDR3 reads TGTGCCAGTAGTGGGCCGACTCTCCTTTTCTCTGGGGCCAACGTCCTGACTTTC.

The rearrangement links TRBV5-8 to TRBJ1-3, with 7 bases lining up with TRBD1. The junction had 2 bases not matched to a gene; V was cut back by 0 bases and J by 2 bases. Germline V gives CDR1 SGHTS, CDR2 YDEGEE. This CDR3 contains 15 residues. The chain's CDR3 is CASSLAGTAGNTIYF. DNA for the CDR3: TGTGCCAGCAGCTTGGCCGGGACAGCTGGAAACACCATATATTTT.

This clone was observed a few times. This rearrangement joins TRBV6-5 to TRBJ2-7, with D perhaps TRBD2 (7 bases). Trimming removed 6 bases at V and 5 bases at J, with 20 bases between. The CDR3 is 15 amino acids. Per germline, CDR1 MNHEY and CDR2 SVGAGI. This chain's CDR3 is CASSPRGGAVDEQYF. CDR3 nucleotides: TGTGCCAGCAGCCCCCGTGGGGGGGCGGTAGACGAGCAGTACTTC.

In nucleotides, the CDR3 is TGTGCCAGCAGCCAAGGGGCCAACGCTGGAAACACCATATATTTT. Translating gives CASSQGANAGNTIYF. The gene calls are TRBV5-6 and TRBJ1-3, with D perhaps matching TRBD1 (5 bases). With 4 bases removed from V and 2 bases from J, the gap between germline ends came to 13 bases. The germline V gene has CDR1 SGHDT and CDR2 YYEEEE. There are 15 residues in the CDR3.

The V call is TRBV13, the J call TRBJ2-7; D not resolved. CDR1 and CDR2 (germline): PRHDT, FYEKMQ (reference sequence). The CDR3 runs 11 residues. V lost 6 bases and J lost 6, with 9 bases in between. Here the CDR3 reads CASSFEREQYF. In DNA, the CDR3 is TGTGCCAGCAGTTTTGAACGCGAGCAGTACTTC.

This sequence joins TRBV5-1 and TRBJ2-5; no reliable D call. V shed 0 bases and J shed 1 base, with 1 base lying between them. Germline V CDR1 and CDR2: SGHRS, YFSETQ. The CDR3 has 12 residues. The CDR3: CASSLVQETQYF. The CDR3 nucleotides read TGCGCCAGCAGCTTGGTCCAAGAGACCCAGTACTTC.

The chain links TRBV4-2 to TRBJ1-2; perhaps TRBD1 as D (5 bases). Germline loops: CDR1 LGHNA, CDR2 YNFKEQ. V lost 1 base, J lost 6 bases, and 12 bases lay in between. The CDR3 runs 14 residues. This chain's CDR3 is CASSQVMGVDGYTF. CDR3 sequence (DNA): TGTGCCAGCAGCCAAGTCATGGGGGTCGATGGCTACACCTTC.

Concerning this clone: This specimen includes other DNA sequences encoding the same CDR3. This rearrangement joins TRBV7-2 to TRBJ1-2; 9 bases fit TRBD1. The junction had 5 bases not matched to a gene; V was cut back by 4 bases and J by 8 bases. CDR1 and CDR2 (germline): SGHTA, FQGNSA. There are 13 residues in the CDR3. The CDR3 is CASSSDRGYGYTF. CDR3 nucleotide sequence: TGTGCCAGCAGCTCGGACAGGGGATACGGCTACACCTTC.

A remark on this clone: As the CDR3 is not closed by the conserved phenylalanine or tryptophan, this likely results from a read error. This chain links TRBV19 with TRBJ1-6; 8 positions match TRBD1. The CDR3 loop spans 14 amino acids. Germline trimming cut 5 bases from V and 8 bases from J; bases unmatched to any gene: 5. CDR1 and CDR2 (germline): LNHDA, SQIVND (reference sequence). The CDR3: CASSVTGAHSPLHL. For the CDR3, the DNA is TGTGCCAGTAGTGTGACAGGGGCTCATTCACCCCTCCACCTT.

V gene TRBV7-9 combines with J gene TRBJ2-2; D unclear. V lost 2 bases and J 4 bases, leaving 8 bases between the germline ends. This CDR3 is built from 14 residues. Germline CDR1 and CDR2: SEHNR and FQNEAQ (reference sequence). This CDR3 is CASSLTGRTGELFF. CDR3 bases: TGTGCCAGCAGCTTAACCGGGCGCACCGGGGAGCTGTTTTTT. The variable domain in full, completed from reference TRBV7-9 and TRBJ2-2, reads DTGVSQNPRHKITKRGQNVTFRCDPISEHNRLYWYRQTLGQGPEFLTYFQNEAQLEKSRLLSDRFSAERPKGSFSTLEIQRTEQGDSAMYLCASSLTGRTGELFFGEGSRLTVL.

CDR3 in amino acids: CASSEGGQPNYGYTF. CDR3 DNA sequence: TGTGCCAGCTCGGAAGGGGGGCAACCTAACTATGGCTACACCTTC. The chain combines TRBV6-5 with TRBJ1-2, with a possible D match to TRBD1 (6 bases). The V gene's germline CDR1 is MNHEY and CDR2 SVGAGI. V lost 8 bases to trimming and J lost 0 bases, with 16 bases between them. The CDR3 runs to 15 residues.

This clone was seen only once. The V call is TRBV5-1, the J call TRBJ2-5, with TRBD1 as a possible D gene (6 bases). The CDR3 runs to 19 residues. The V end lost 1 base, the J end lost 2 bases, and 24 bases lay between the germline ends. Germline CDR1 is SGHRS and CDR2 is YFSETQ. The CDR3 DNA reads TGCGCCAGCAGCTTGTTGAGGGATCACTCCCTGGGGGCTCAAGAGACCCAGTACTTC. Its protein product is CASSLLRDHSLGAQETQYF.

The chain couples TRBV11-2 to TRBJ1-2; 8 positions agree with TRBD1. J was trimmed by 5 bases and V by 5 bases; bases with no gene match: 10. This CDR3 has 15 residues. CDR1 is SGHAT, CDR2 FQNNGV, per germline. For the CDR3, the DNA is TGTGCCAGCAGCCCGATTAGACAGGGGAGGTATGGCTACACCTTC. It yields the protein CASSPIRQGRYGYTF. Full variable domain (missing parts from reference TRBV11-2 and TRBJ1-2): EAGVAQSPRYKIIEKRQSVAFWCNPISGHATLYWYQQILGQGPKLLIQFQNNGVVDDSQLPKDRFSAERLKGVDSTLKIQPAKLEDSAVYLCASSPIRQGRYGYTFGSGTRLTVV.

V usage is TRBV28 and J usage is TRBJ1-2, with D perhaps TRBD1 (5 bases). The ends were cut back, 6 bases at V and 3 bases at J, with 20 bases in the middle. The CDR3 extends over 16 amino acids. Germline values: CDR1 MDHEN, CDR2 SYDVKM. The CDR3 DNA reads as TGTGCCAGCAGGCGGCCCGGGGGGGGAGGCTACTATGGCTACACCTTC. It is translated as CASRRPGGGGYYGYTF.